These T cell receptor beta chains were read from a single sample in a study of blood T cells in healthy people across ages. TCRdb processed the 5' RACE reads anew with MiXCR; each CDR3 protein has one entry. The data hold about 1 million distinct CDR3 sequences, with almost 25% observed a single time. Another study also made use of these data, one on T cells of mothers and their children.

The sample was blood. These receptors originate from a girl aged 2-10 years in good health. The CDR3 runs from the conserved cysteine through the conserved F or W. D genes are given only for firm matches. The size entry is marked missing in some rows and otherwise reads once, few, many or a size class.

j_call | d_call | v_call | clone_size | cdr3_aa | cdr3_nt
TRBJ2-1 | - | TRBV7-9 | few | CASSLVENNEQFF | TGTGCCAGCAGCTTAGTAGAAAACAATGAGCAGTTCTTC
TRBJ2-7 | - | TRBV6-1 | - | CASSESLADEQYF | TGTGCCAGCAGTGAATCCCTAGCAGATGAGCAGTACTTC
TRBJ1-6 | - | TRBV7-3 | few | CASSVARGFSLHF | TGTGCCAGCAGCGTCGCTAGGGGGTTTTCCCTCCACTTT
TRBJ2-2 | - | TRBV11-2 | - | CASSLVGPEEAGELFF | TGTGCCAGCAGCTTAGTAGGACCAGAAGAGGCCGGGGAGCTGTTTTTT
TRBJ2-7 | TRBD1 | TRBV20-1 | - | CSARKESGGRYEQYF | TGCAGTGCTAGAAAGGAGTCAGGGGGCAGATACGAGCAGTACTTC
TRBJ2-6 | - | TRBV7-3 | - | CASSPHSGANVPTF | TGTGCCAGCAGCCCCCACTCTGGAGCCAACGTCCCGACTTTC
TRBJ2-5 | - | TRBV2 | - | CASSIGPGGQYF | TGTGCCAGCAGTATAGGACCTGGCGGGCAGTACTTC
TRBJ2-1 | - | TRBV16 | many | CASSPGGGPYNEQFF | TGTGCCAGCAGCCCCGGTGGGGGGCCCTACAATGAGCAGTTCTTC
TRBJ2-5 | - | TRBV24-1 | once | CATSESKRETQYF | TGTGCCACCAGTGAAAGTAAAAGGGAGACCCAGTACTTC
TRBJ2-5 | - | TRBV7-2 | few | CASSLSWASAQETQYF | TGTGCCAGCAGCTTATCTTGGGCTAGCGCCCAAGAGACCCAGTACTTC
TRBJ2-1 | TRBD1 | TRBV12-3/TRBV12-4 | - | CATRGQGGRDEQFF | TGTGCTACCCGGGGACAGGGAGGTCGGGATGAGCAGTTCTTC
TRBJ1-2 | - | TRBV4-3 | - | CASSQGAGVYGYTF | TGCGCCAGCAGCCAAGGGGCGGGAGTCTATGGCTACACCTTC
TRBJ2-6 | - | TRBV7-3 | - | CASSAVHSGANVLTF | TGTGCCAGCAGTGCGGTCCACTCTGGGGCCAACGTCCTGACTTTC
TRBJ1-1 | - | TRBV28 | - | CASSLRGVTEAFF | TGTGCCAGCAGTTTGAGGGGTGTCACTGAAGCTTTCTTT
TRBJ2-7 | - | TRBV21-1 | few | CASSNRSRGAGVSYEQYF | TGTGCCAGCAGCAATCGCTCCCGAGGAGCGGGAGTTTCCTACGAGCAGTACTTC
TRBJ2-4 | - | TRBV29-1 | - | CSVEEGRGNIQYF | TGCAGCGTTGAGGAGGGGCGGGGAAACATTCAGTACTTC
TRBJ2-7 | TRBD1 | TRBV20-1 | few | CSATSPGQASDSSYEQYF | TGCAGTGCTACCTCTCCGGGACAGGCCTCGGACAGCTCCTACGAGCAGTACTTC
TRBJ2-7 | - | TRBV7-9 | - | CASSSSRNPLLKSGYEQYF | TGTGCCAGCAGCTCGTCTCGGAACCCCCTCCTAAAATCGGGCTACGAGCAGTACTTC
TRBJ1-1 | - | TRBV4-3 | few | CASSQFEGATEAFF | TGCGCCAGCAGCCAATTCGAAGGGGCCACTGAAGCTTTCTTT
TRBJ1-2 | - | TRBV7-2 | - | CASSLAKTRVPIF | TGTGCCAGCAGCTTAGCGAAGACTCGGGTACCTATATTC
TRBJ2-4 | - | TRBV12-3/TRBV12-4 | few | CASSVQGPKNIQYF | TGTGCCAGCAGTGTACAGGGCCCCAAAAACATTCAGTACTTC
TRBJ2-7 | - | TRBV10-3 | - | CAISTGREQYF | TGTGCCATCAGCACGGGGCGCGAGCAGTACTTC
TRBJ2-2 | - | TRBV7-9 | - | CASSLESKPGELFF | TGTGCCAGCAGCTTAGAATCCAAACCCGGGGAGCTGTTTTTT
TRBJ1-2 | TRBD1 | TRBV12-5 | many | CATQGIDGYTF | TGTGCTACACAGGGGATAGATGGCTACACCTTC
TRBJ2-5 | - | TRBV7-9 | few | CASSARQVLETQYF | TGTGCCAGCAGCGCCCGGCAGGTCCTGGAGACCCAGTACTTC
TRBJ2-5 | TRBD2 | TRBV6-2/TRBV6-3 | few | CASTLAGVVETQYF | TGTGCCAGCACCCTAGCGGGAGTGGTGGAGACCCAGTACTTC
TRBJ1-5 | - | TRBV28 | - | CASSPSTVYSNQPQHF | TGTGCCAGCAGTCCCTCGACAGTCTATAGCAATCAGCCCCAGCATTTT
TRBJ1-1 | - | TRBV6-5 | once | CASSSPGHGKGNTEAFF | TGTGCCAGCAGTTCCCCGGGACACGGAAAAGGGAACACTGAAGCTTTCTTT
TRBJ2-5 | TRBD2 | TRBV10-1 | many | CASSESGGETQYF | TGCGCCAGCAGTGAGTCGGGGGGGGAGACCCAGTACTTC
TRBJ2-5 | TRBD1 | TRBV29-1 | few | CSVPGTGQETQYF | TGCAGCGTGCCAGGGACAGGCCAAGAGACCCAGTACTTC
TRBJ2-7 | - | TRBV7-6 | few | CASSLSGLQYF | TGTGCCAGCAGCTTATCAGGATTGCAGTACTTC